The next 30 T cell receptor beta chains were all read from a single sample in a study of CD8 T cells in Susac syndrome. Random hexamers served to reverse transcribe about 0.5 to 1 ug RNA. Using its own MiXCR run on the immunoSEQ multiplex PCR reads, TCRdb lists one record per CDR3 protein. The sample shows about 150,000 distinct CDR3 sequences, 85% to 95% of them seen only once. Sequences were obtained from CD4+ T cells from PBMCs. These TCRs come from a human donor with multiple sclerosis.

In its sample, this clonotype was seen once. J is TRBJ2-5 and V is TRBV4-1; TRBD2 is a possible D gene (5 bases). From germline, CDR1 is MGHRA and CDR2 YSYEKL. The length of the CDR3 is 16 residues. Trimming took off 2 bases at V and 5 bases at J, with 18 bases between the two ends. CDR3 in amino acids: CASSQRGSPARETQYF. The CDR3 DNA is TGCGCCAGCAGCCAACGGGGATCGCCTGCGCGGGAGACCCAGTACTTC.

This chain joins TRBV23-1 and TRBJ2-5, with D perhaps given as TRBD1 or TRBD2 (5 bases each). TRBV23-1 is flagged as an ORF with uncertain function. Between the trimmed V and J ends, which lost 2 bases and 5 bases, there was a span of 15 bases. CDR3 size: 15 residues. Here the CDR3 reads CASSQGDGPRETQYF. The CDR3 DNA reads TGCGCCAGCAGTCAAGGGGACGGGCCCAGGGAGACCCAGTACTTC.

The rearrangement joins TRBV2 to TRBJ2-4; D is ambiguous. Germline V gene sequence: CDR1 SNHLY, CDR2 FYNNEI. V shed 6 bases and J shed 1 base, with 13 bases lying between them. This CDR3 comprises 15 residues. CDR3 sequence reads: CASRNGGEAKNIQYF. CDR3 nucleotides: TGTGCCAGCAGGAACGGTGGTGAGGCCAAAAACATTCAGTACTTC.

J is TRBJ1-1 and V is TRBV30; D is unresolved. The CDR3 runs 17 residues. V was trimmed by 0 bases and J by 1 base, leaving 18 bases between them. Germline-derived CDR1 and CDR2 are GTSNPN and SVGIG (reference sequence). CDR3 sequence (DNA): TGTGCCTGGAGTGTACAACTTGCATCCGTCCGGAACACTGAAGCTTTCTTT. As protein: CAWSVQLASVRNTEAFF.

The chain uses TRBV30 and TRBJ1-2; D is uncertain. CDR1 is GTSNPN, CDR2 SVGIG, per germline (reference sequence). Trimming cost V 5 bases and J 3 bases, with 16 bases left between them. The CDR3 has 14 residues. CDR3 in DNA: TGTGCCTGGGCCTCCTCCCGGCCAGACTATGGCTACACCTTC. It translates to CAWASSRPDYGYTF.

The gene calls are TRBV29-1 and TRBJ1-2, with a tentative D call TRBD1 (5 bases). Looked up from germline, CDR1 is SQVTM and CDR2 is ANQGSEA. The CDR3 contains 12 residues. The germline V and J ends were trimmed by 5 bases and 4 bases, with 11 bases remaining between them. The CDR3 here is CSVTTGSYGYTF. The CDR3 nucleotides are TGCAGCGTTACCACAGGATCCTATGGCTACACCTTC. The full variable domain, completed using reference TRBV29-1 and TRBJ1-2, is SAVISQKPSRDICQRGTSLTIQCQVDSQVTMMFWYRQQPGQSLTLIATANQGSEATYESGFVIDKFPISRPNLTFSTLTVSNMSPEDSSIYLCSVTTGSYGYTFGSGTRLTVV.

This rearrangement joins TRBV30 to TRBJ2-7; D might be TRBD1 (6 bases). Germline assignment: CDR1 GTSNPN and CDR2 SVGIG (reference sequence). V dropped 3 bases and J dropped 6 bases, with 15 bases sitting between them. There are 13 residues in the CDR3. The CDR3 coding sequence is TGTGCCTGGAGGGGACCAACAGGGTCCGAGCAGTACTTC. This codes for CAWRGPTGSEQYF.

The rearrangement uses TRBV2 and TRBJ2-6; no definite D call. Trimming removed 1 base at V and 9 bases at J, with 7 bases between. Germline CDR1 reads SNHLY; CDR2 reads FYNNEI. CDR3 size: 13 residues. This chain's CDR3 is CASSEGYGNVLTF. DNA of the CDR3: TGTGCCAGCAGTGAAGGATATGGCAACGTCCTGACTTTC.

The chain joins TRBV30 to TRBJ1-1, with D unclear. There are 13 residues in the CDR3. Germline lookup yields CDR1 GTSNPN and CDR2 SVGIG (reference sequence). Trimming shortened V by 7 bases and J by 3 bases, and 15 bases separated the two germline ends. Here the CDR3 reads CASTTLQDTEAFF. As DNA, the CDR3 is TGTGCCTCAACGACCCTTCAGGACACTGAAGCTTTCTTT.

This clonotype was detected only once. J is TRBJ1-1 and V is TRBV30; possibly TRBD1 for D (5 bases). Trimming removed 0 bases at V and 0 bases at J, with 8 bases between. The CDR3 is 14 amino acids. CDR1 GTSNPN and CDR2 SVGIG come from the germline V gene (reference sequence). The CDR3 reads CAWSVIGVNTEAFF. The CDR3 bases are TGTGCCTGGAGTGTTATAGGGGTGAACACTGAAGCTTTCTTT.

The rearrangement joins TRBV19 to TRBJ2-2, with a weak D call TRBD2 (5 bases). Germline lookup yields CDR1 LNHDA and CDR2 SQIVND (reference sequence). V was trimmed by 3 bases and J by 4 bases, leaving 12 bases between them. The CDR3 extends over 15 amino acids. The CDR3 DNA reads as TGTGCCAGTAGTATGGTTCCTAGCAGCACCGGGGAGCTGTTTTTT. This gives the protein CASSMVPSSTGELFF.

DNA of the CDR3: TGTGCCACCAGCAGAGTTGTCCAGGGACGGTACACTGAAGCTTTCTTT. As protein: CATSRVVQGRYTEAFF. The chain has TRBV15 and TRBJ1-1; D might be TRBD1 (5 bases). The CDR3 runs 16 residues. The germline V and J ends were trimmed by 1 base and 3 bases, with 15 bases remaining between them. Germline loops: CDR1 LNHNV, CDR2 YYDKDF (reference sequence).

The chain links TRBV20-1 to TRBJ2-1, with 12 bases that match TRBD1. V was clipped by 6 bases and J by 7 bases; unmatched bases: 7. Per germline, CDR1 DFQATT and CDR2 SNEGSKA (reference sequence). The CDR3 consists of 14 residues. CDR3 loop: CSAFAGQGANEQFF. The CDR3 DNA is TGCAGTGCCTTTGCGGGACAGGGGGCGAATGAGCAGTTCTTC.

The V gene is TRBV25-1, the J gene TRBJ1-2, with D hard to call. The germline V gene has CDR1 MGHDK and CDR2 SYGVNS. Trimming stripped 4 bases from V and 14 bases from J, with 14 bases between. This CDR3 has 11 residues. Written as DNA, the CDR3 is TGTGCCAGCAGTGCTTACCGGTCTCAGACCTTC. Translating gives CASSAYRSQTF.

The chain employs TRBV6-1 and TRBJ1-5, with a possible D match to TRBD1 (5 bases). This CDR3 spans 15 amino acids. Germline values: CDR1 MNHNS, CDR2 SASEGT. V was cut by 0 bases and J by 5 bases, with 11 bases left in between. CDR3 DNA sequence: TGTGCCAGCAGTGAAGCCGGGGGAAGTTATCAGCCCCAGCATTTT. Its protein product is CASSEAGGSYQPQHF.

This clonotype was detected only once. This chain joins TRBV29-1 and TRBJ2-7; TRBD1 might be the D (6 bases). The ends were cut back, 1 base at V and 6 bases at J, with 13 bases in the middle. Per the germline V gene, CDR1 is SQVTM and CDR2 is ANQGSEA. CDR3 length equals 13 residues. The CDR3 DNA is TGCAGCGTTGAAGCCAGGGGCTCGGGCGAGCAGTACTTC. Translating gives CSVEARGSGEQYF.

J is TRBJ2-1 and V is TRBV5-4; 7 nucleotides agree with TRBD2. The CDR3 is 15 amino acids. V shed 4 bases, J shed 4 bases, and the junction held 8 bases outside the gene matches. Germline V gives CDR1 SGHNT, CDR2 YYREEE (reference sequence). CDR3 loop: CASSGTIVGYNEQFF. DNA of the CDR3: TGTGCCAGCAGCGGGACTATTGTCGGTTACAATGAGCAGTTCTTC.

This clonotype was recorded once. The CDR3 nucleotides read TGTGCCAGCAGTTACTTTGGCCAGGGAATTAAAACCTACGAGCAGTACTTC. As protein: CASSYFGQGIKTYEQYF. V and J are TRBV6-5 and TRBJ2-7; perhaps TRBD1 as D (5 bases). Trimming removed 1 base at V and 2 bases at J, with 18 bases between. Germline CDR1 and CDR2: MNHEY and SVGAGI. This CDR3 spans 17 amino acids.

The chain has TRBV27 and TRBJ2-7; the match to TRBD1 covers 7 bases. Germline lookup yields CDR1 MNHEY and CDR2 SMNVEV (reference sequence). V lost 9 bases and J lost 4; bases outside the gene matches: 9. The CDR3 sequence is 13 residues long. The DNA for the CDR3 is TGTGCCAGTGGCATGGGACAGACGTACGAGCAGTACTTC. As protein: CASGMGQTYEQYF.

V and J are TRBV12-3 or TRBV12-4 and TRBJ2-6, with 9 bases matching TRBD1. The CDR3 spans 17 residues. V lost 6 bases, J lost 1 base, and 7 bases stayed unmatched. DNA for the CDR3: TGTGCCAGCAGGCCGGACAGGGGAATTTCTGGGGCCAACGTCCTGACTTTC. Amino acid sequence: CASRPDRGISGANVLTF.

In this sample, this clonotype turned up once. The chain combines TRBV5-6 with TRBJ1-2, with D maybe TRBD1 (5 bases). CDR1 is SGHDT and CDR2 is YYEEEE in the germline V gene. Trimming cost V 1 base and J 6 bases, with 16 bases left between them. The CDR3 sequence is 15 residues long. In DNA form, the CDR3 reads TGTGCCAGCAGCTTGCCCACACAGGTCTTCCATGGCTACACCTTC. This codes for CASSLPTQVFHGYTF.

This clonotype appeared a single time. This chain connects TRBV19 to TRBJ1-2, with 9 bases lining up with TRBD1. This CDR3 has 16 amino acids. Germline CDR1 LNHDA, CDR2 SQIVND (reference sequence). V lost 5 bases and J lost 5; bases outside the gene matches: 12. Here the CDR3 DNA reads TGTGCCAGTAGTTCGGGACAGGGAGGGATGGAGTATGGCTACACCTTC. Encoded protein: CASSSGQGGMEYGYTF.

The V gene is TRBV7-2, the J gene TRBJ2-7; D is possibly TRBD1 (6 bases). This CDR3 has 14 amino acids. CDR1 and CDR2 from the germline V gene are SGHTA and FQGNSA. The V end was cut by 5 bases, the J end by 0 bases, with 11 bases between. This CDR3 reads CASSPQGFSYEQYF. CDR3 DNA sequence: TGTGCCAGCAGCCCACAGGGTTTCTCCTACGAGCAGTACTTC.

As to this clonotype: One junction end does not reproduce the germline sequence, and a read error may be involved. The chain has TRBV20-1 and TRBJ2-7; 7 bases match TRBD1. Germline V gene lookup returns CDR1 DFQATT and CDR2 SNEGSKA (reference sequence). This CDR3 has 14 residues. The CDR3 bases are TGCAGTGCCCCAACACCGGGACAGAGAGGACGGCAGGACTTC. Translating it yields CSAPTPGQRGRQDF.

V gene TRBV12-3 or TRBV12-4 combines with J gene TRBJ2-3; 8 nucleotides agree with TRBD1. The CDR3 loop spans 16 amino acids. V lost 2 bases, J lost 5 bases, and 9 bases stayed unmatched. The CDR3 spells CASSLTGTGLGDTQYF. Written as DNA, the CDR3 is TGTGCCAGCAGTTTAACCGGGACAGGATTGGGAGATACGCAGTATTTT.

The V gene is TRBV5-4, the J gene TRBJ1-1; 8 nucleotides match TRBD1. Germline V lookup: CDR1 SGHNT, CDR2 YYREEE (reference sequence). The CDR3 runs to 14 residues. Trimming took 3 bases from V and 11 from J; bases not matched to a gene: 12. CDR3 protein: CASSSLKNRGTAFF. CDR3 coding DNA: TGTGCCAGCAGCTCGCTTAAAAACAGGGGGACGGCTTTCTTT.

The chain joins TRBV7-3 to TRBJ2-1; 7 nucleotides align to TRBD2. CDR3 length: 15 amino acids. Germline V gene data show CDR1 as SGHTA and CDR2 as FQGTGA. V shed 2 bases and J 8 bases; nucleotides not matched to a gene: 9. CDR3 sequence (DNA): TGTGCCAGCAGCTTACAGGCGGGGGTGTTTTATGAGCAGTTCTTC. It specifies CASSLQAGVFYEQFF.

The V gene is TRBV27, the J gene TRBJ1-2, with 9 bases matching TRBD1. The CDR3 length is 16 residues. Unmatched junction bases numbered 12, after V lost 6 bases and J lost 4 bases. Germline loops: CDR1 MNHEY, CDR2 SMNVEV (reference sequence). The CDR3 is CASRHTYRGHSYGYTF. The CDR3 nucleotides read TGTGCCAGCAGGCACACCTACAGGGGGCATAGCTATGGCTACACCTTC.

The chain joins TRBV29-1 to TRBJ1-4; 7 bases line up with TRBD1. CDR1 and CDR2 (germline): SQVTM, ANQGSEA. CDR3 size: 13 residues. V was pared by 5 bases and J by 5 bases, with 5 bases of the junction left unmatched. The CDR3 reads CSVRTGANEKLFF. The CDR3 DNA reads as TGCAGCGTTCGGACAGGAGCCAATGAAAAACTGTTTTTT.

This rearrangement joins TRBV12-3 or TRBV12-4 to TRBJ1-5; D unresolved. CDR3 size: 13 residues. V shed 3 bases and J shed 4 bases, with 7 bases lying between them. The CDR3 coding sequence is TGTGCCAGCAGTTTGGAGGATAATCAGCCCCAGCATTTT. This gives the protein CASSLEDNQPQHF.